This T cell receptor beta chain is from a study of PD-L1 blockade in urothelial cancer. Study overall: Patients, treated from about 2014 onward, received atezolizumab 1,200 mg intravenously every 3 weeks. Whole-study results and caveats: Durable-benefit patients expanded tumor-associated blood clones more at 3 weeks.

Samples spanned pretreatment and treatment, with 1 to 8 time points per patient. Clones were read by immunoSEQ multiplex PCR, and TCRdb kept only the in-frame ones, dropping some. The data contain 70,000 to 90,000 clones, 82% of them singletons. Note on this clone: Its specificity is unknown.

V gave up 5 bases and J gave up 5 bases; unmatched junction bases: 5. This CDR3 has 15 amino acids. Germline loops: CDR1 SEHNR, CDR2 FQNEAQ (reference sequence). This TCR was recovered from a man between 65 and 80 years old with urothelial cancer. The specimen comprised PBMCs, sampled around atezolizumab (anti-PD-L1) treatment. J is TRBJ2-3 and V is TRBV7-9; 12 nucleotides agree with TRBD2. The CDR3 DNA sequence: TGTGCCAGCAGCCCTAGCGGGGGGGCAGTAGATACGCAGTATTTT. This translates into CASSPSGGAVDTQYF.